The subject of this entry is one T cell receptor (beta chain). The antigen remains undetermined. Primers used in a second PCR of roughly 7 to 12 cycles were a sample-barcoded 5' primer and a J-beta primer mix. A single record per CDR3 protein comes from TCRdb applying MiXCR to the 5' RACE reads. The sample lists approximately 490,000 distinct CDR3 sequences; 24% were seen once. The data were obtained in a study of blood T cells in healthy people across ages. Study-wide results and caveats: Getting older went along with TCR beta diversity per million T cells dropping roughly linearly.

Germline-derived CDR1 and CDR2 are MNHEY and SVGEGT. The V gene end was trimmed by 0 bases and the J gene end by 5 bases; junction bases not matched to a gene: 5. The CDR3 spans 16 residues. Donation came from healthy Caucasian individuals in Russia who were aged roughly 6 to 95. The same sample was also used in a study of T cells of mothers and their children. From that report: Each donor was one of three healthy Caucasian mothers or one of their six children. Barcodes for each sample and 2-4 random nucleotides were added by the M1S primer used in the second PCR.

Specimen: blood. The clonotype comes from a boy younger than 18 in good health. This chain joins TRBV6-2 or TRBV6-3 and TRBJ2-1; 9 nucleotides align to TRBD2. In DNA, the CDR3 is TGTGCCAGCAGTTACTCGACGAAGCGGGGGGACAATGAGCAGTTCTTC. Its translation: CASSYSTKRGDNEQFF.